The 22 T cell receptor beta chains below all came from one sample that was sequenced in a study of early T cells in non-severe SARS-CoV-2 infection. TCRdb reprocessed the 5' RACE reads via MiXCR and lists one record per CDR3 protein. The repertoire holds around 89,000 distinct CDR3 sequences, with roughly 14% as singletons. Specimen: whole blood. These receptors came from an adult who was a healthcare worker with PCR-confirmed SARS-CoV-2 infection or an uninfected control (not recorded which).

The J gene is TRBJ2-1, the V gene TRBV3-1; D ambiguous. V gave up 2 bases and J gave up 1 base, with 9 bases separating them. CDR3 size: 15 residues. In germline, CDR1 is LGHDT, CDR2 YNNKEL (reference sequence). CDR3 protein: CASSQSKKSYNEQFF. In nucleotides, the CDR3 is TGTGCCAGCAGCCAATCGAAAAAGTCCTACAATGAGCAGTTCTTC.

The sample holds a few counts of this clonotype. The gene calls are TRBV5-1 and TRBJ2-1, with D possibly matching TRBD1 (7 bases). CDR1 SGHRS and CDR2 YFSETQ come from the germline V gene. Trimming stripped 4 bases from V and 7 bases from J, with 18 bases between. The CDR3 runs 15 residues. The CDR3 sequence: CASSPLGAGGNEQFF. CDR3 sequence (DNA): TGCGCCAGCAGCCCCCTTGGCGCAGGGGGGAATGAGCAGTTCTTC. Looking up the rest from reference TRBV5-1 and TRBJ2-1 gives the full variable domain: KAGVTQTPRYLIKTRGQQVTLSCSPISGHRSVSWYQQTPGQGLQFLFEYFSETQRNKGNFPGRFSGRQFSNSRSEMNVSTLELGDSALYLCASSPLGAGGNEQFFGPGTRLTVL.

This clonotype appeared a few times. V gene TRBV5-1 combines with J gene TRBJ2-2; unclear D gene. Germline V lookup: CDR1 SGHRS, CDR2 YFSETQ. Trimming cost V 4 bases and J 4 bases, with 17 bases left between them. This CDR3 contains 16 residues. In DNA form, the CDR3 reads TGCGCCAGCAGCCCGATGGATCCCGCGATCACCGGGGAGCTGTTTTTT. This gives the protein CASSPMDPAITGELFF.

The chain joins TRBV6-1 to TRBJ1-1; tentatively, D is TRBD1 (6 bases). This CDR3 has 14 amino acids. CDR1 and CDR2 (germline): MNHNS, SASEGT. V lost 2 bases, J lost 8 bases, and 15 bases lay in between. The CDR3 loop is CASSERDMGFEAFF. The DNA of the CDR3 is TGTGCCAGCAGTGAACGGGACATGGGATTCGAAGCTTTCTTT.

This chain uses TRBV20-1 with TRBJ1-3; D not certain. Trimming stripped 1 base from V and 0 bases from J, with 7 bases between. The germline gives CDR1 DFQATT, CDR2 SNEGSKA (reference sequence). This CDR3 has 14 amino acids. CDR3 bases: TGCAGTGCTAGAGTTATAGGCTCTGGAAACACCATATATTTT. Its protein is CSARVIGSGNTIYF.

This clonotype appeared many times. This chain connects TRBV7-6 to TRBJ1-3; TRBD1 matches at 8 bases. CDR1 and CDR2 (germline): SGHVS, FNYEAQ. CDR3 size: 16 residues. The V and J ends lost 5 bases and 2 bases, in that order; junction bases with no gene match: 8. The CDR3 sequence is CASSRGQGRAGNTIYF. The CDR3 nucleotides are TGTGCCAGCAGCAGAGGACAGGGACGTGCTGGAAACACCATATATTTT. Looking up the rest from reference TRBV7-6 and TRBJ1-3 gives the full variable domain: GAGVSQSPRYKVTKRGQDVALRCDPISGHVSLYWYRQALGQGPEFLTYFNYEAQQDKSGLPNDRFSAERPEGSISTLTIQRTEQRDSAMYRCASSRGQGRAGNTIYFGEGSWLTVV.

This clonotype was counted many times. The genes are TRBV18 and TRBJ1-5, with 9 bases aligning to TRBD1. V trimming: 6 bases; J trimming: 1 base; junction bases outside the gene matches: 4. Germline V lookup: CDR1 KGHSH, CDR2 LQKENI. CDR3 length equals 15 residues. CDR3 sequence: CASSGGTGSNQPQHF. In DNA form, the CDR3 reads TGTGCCAGCTCGGGAGGGACAGGGAGCAATCAGCCCCAGCATTTT.

This clonotype has ten or more counts. The J gene is TRBJ1-2, the V gene TRBV5-4; TRBD1 matches at 9 bases. The V gene end was trimmed by 4 bases and the J gene end by 7 bases; junction bases not matched to a gene: 11. There are 15 residues in the CDR3. The germline V gene has CDR1 SGHNT and CDR2 YYREEE (reference sequence). The CDR3 protein is CASSPGTGPSVGYTF. The CDR3 bases are TGTGCCAGCAGCCCCGGGACAGGGCCCTCGGTTGGCTACACCTTC.

The V and J genes are TRBV7-8 and TRBJ2-1; a possible D gene is TRBD2 (5 bases). This CDR3 comprises 16 residues. Looked up from germline, CDR1 is SGHVS and CDR2 is FQNEAQ. V was clipped by 5 bases and J by 6 bases, with 20 bases between them. CDR3 amino acids: CASSHFVGEGSNEQFF. The CDR3 DNA follows: TGTGCCAGCAGCCACTTCGTCGGGGAAGGAAGCAATGAGCAGTTCTTC.

This chain joins TRBV6-1 and TRBJ2-1, with 7 bases aligning to TRBD2. CDR1 is MNHNS, CDR2 SASEGT, per germline. This CDR3 has 16 residues. The V gene end was trimmed by 6 bases and the J gene end by 2 bases; junction bases not matched to a gene: 10. The CDR3 loop is CASRGEERGTYNEQFF. The CDR3 DNA is TGTGCCAGCAGGGGAGAGGAGCGGGGAACCTACAATGAGCAGTTCTTC.

In the case of this clonotype: A far more abundant clone sits one base away, making this likely a read error. Since the CDR3 does not end with the conserved phenylalanine or tryptophan, this likely comes from a read error. This chain uses TRBV5-1 with TRBJ1-1, with unresolved D. V was cut by 2 bases and J by 2 bases, with 7 bases left in between. The CDR3 has 13 amino acids. Germline V gene data show CDR1 as SGHRS and CDR2 as YFSETQ. The CDR3 loop is CASSLTVNTEAFS. CDR3 sequence (DNA): TGCGCCAGCAGCTTAACAGTTAACACTGAAGCTTTCTCT.

This clonotype was counted only a few times. The rearrangement links TRBV15 to TRBJ2-5; 10 bases line up with TRBD2. Germline CDR1 LNHNV, CDR2 YYDKDF (reference sequence). Germline trimming cut 6 bases from V and 6 bases from J; bases unmatched to any gene: 13. This CDR3 is 16 amino acids long. The CDR3 DNA follows: TGTGCCACCAGTGGTCCTAGCGGGGGCCGGGGTAAGACCCAGTACTTC. It specifies CATSGPSGGRGKTQYF.

J is TRBJ1-1 and V is TRBV5-1; tentatively, D is TRBD1 (6 bases). Germline V gene lookup returns CDR1 SGHRS and CDR2 YFSETQ. V was pared by 4 bases and J by 2 bases, with 18 bases between. CDR3 length: 16 amino acids. The CDR3 here is CASSPGRGRGNTEAFF. For the CDR3, the DNA is TGCGCCAGCAGCCCGGGGCGGGGCAGGGGTAACACTGAAGCTTTCTTT.

This clonotype was seen just once. DNA of the CDR3: TGTGCCAGCAGCTTAGGTGACAGGGAAATATTCGATGAGCAGTTCTTC. It encodes CASSLGDREIFDEQFF. V gene TRBV7-9 combines with J gene TRBJ2-1; 7 bases map to TRBD1. The CDR3 runs to 16 residues. Germline CDR1 is SEHNR and CDR2 is FQNEAQ (reference sequence). Losses at the gene ends were 1 base for V and 8 bases for J; bases not matched to a gene: 11.

In this sample, this clonotype turned up a few times. The CDR3 sequence: CASSLGTGDLNTEAFF. CDR3 coding DNA: TGCGCCAGCAGCCTAGGGACAGGGGATTTGAACACTGAAGCTTTCTTT. The chain uses TRBV4-1 and TRBJ1-1; 10 bases fit TRBD1. The CDR3 totals 16 residues. Germline V gene data show CDR1 as MGHRA and CDR2 as YSYEKL. V gave up 4 bases and J gave up 0 bases; unmatched junction bases: 5.

This rearrangement joins TRBV7-3 to TRBJ2-7; D not resolved. The germline V and J ends were trimmed by 1 base and 7 bases, with 11 bases remaining between them. The CDR3 is 13 amino acids. Per germline, CDR1 SGHTA and CDR2 FQGTGA. For the CDR3, the DNA is TGTGCCAGCAGCTTAATGGTCCGTAGAGAGCAGTACGTC. Amino acids: CASSLMVRREQYV.

The V call is TRBV2, the J call TRBJ2-1; D is unresolved. The CDR3 runs 11 residues. Trimming removed 4 bases from V and 8 bases from J, with 6 bases in between. The V gene's germline CDR1 is SNHLY and CDR2 FYNNEI. For the CDR3, the DNA is TGTGCCAGCAGTGCCACAGATGAGCAGTTCTTC. Translating it yields CASSATDEQFF.

This clonotype was picked up a small number of times. This chain connects TRBV5-5 to TRBJ1-5, with D hard to call. The CDR3 has 14 residues. From germline, CDR1 is SGHKS and CDR2 YYEKEE (reference sequence). V was trimmed by 2 bases and J by 6 bases, leaving 12 bases between them. The CDR3 coding sequence is TGTGCCAGCAGCTTAGGAGGGCTCGGTCAGCCCCAGCATTTT. Its protein product is CASSLGGLGQPQHF. Drawing the rest from reference TRBV5-5 and TRBJ1-5, the complete variable domain is DAGVTQSPTHLIKTRGQQVTLRCSPISGHKSVSWYQQVLGQGPQFIFQYYEKEERGRGNFPDRFSARQFPNYSSELNVNALLLGDSALYLCASSLGGLGQPQHFGDGTRLSIL.

The chain recombines TRBV7-8 with TRBJ2-7; the D gene is possibly TRBD1 (5 bases). V was pared by 4 bases and J by 6 bases, with 19 bases between. Germline V gene lookup returns CDR1 SGHVS and CDR2 FQNEAQ. The CDR3 sequence is 15 residues long. Written as DNA, the CDR3 is TGTGCCAGCAGCTCCTTAGACAGCCCGCTATTCGAGCAGTACGTC. Its protein product is CASSSLDSPLFEQYV.

This clonotype was observed at least ten times. The rearrangement joins TRBV20-1 to TRBJ2-1; possibly TRBD2 for D (5 bases). This CDR3 is built from 14 residues. V lost 2 bases, J lost 4 bases, and 12 bases lay in between. Germline-derived CDR1 and CDR2 are DFQATT and SNEGSKA (reference sequence). The CDR3 DNA follows: TGCAGTGCTAGAATTAGCGAGCAATACAATGAGCAGTTCTTC. Its protein is CSARISEQYNEQFF.

This clonotype was found a few times. The chain combines TRBV7-2 with TRBJ2-7; possibly TRBD2 for D (5 bases). The CDR3 extends over 13 amino acids. Germline V lookup: CDR1 SGHTA, CDR2 FQGNSA. The V and J ends lost 5 bases and 4 bases respectively, with 12 bases between them. The CDR3 is CASSTFPGYEQYV. The DNA for the CDR3 is TGTGCCAGCAGCACATTCCCGGGATACGAGCAGTACGTC.

This clonotype was observed many times. The genes are TRBV10-1 and TRBJ1-2, with D maybe TRBD1 (6 bases). V was shortened by 2 bases and J by 5 bases, with 9 bases between the two germline ends. The CDR3 has 13 residues. Germline CDR1 is WNHNN and CDR2 is SYGVQD (reference sequence). Written as DNA, the CDR3 is TGCGCCAGCAGTGAGAGTCAGGGGTATGGCTACACCTTC. Residues: CASSESQGYGYTF.